This TCR beta chain comes out of a study of shared clonotypes between healthy human individuals (dated by TCRdb to 2020 to 2022). Regarding the research as a whole: The cohort comprised two women and a few men aged 18 to 49 years. For each donor, CD4 naive and CD4 memory were each given three plates, CD8 naive was given two plates, and CD8 memory was given one plate. To estimate repertoire size and how much clonotypes are shared between individuals, the study performed deep sequencing of blood TCR repertoires from 4 to 6 healthy adults. Different laboratories and diverse techniques were used to prepare libraries and sequence TCR repertoires, to increase sequencing depth and limit assay-specific biases. Per donor, leukapheresis produced somewhere between about 0.85 and 10 billion PBMCs. What the authors observed across the whole study: Clonotypes shared by all four sorted-subset donors showed higher generation probabilities than non-shared clonotypes. Estimated clonotype richness was generally larger for naive than for memory subsets. Incomplete sequencing was indicated by rarefaction of sorted-subset datasets, despite the large sequencing depth. Sampling was limited to blood, and TCR repertoires in tissue likely differ from TCR repertoires in blood. Because the study included a small number of donors, the genetic and exposure-history diversity represented was limited. About 5% of naive CD4, 3% to 4% of naive CD8, approximately 2% of memory CD4, and approximately 0.4% of memory CD8 clonotypes were shared across a few donors. Pairwise subsampling led to the expectation that sequencing depth would affect the degree of clonotype sharing among donors.

Details on this clone: Which antigen it targets is not known. No much larger clone exists at a distance of one base, and base qualities are not known.

Healthy HIV-negative adults with no recently reported acute infections or vaccinations were included as donors. All donors were Caucasian adults living in Nashville, Tennessee, USA. Magnetic negative selection was used to enrich CD4+ T cells, after which naive cells were positively selected on CD45RA and the negative fraction became the memory subset. After blood collection by leukapheresis, PBMCs were isolated using Ficoll-Histopaque density gradient centrifugation and then cryopreserved in the vapor phase of liquid nitrogen. Purity and quantity of every magnetically sorted T cell population were checked by analytical flow cytometry. Genomic DNA was isolated from each sorted fraction and quantified by UV absorbance on a Nanodrop 2000c. Using the deep immunoSEQ assay, multiplex PCR amplified TCR CDR3 regions from genomic DNA. Extracted genomic DNA from each cell subset was distributed evenly across all wells of several immunoSEQ 96-well plates, and each plate was treated as a replicate. For sorted subsets, roughly 200 ng of genomic DNA, equivalent to roughly 33,000 T cell genomes, went into each replicate PCR. Purified libraries were measured with a Qubit 3.0 fluorometer, size-checked on a Bioanalyzer 2100, and measured again with the KAPA Library Quantification kit. A separate single-read 150-cycle Illumina NextSeq 550 flow cell was used to sequence each immunoSEQ 96-well plate. Under the source paper's analysis protocol: Because the immunoSEQ output included only junctional sequences and no quality scores, the filtering could not be the same as the filtering used for full-length reads. To assign V/J genes and CDR3, sequences were annotated against IMGT germline references using PyIR, a Python wrapper for IgBLAST v1.9. Reads were filtered out if the reads had weak V/J assignments (E-value above 1e-6), no CDR3, stop codons, out-of-frame junctions, or ambiguous translated residues. V3J clonotypes were defined as sequences sharing an identical inferred V gene, J gene, and CDR3 amino acid sequence. Percentage overlap between repertoires was computed as shared unique clonotypes divided by the size of the smaller repertoire. Three approaches were used to assess repertoire richness: RTK rarefaction, the Chao1 estimator, and Recon v2.1 estimates of unobserved clonotypes. Generation probabilities for all TCRbeta clonotypes obtained by the gDNA method from a few donors were computed using OLGA. TCRdb retrieved this table from immuneACCESS and kept in-frame rearrangements only. Not all clones are present; in checked studies, unresolved V genes account for under half, and no reason is known for the remainder. D and trimming were read from the DNA, whereas the V and J calls and clone size are those reported in that table. Here the sample has some 2,000,000 clones; roughly 95% occur a single time. The ten largest clonotypes hold roughly 0.13% of the sample.

The CDR3 has 13 amino acids, counting the end cysteine and phenylalanine. CDR3 DNA is the only sequence kept; it has 39 bases, read in frame from the first base. The CDR1 and CDR2 encoded by the germline V gene (reference sequence) are SGHAT and FQDESV. Relative to germline, V is 5 bases shorter and J is 6 bases shorter, with 14 bases between their ends. The receptor's source is a man aged 18 to 29 in good health. The sequence links TRBV11-1 to TRBJ2-7; TRBD2 is perhaps the D gene, given 6 matching bases. Sequenced material: naive CD4+ T cells sorted from blood. The cell subset or site label, read with the paper, signifies: CD45RA+ positively selected. The DNA reads TGTGCCAGCAGCCCGACCGGGAGACCCGAGCAGTACTTC. It translates to CASSPTGRPEQYF.